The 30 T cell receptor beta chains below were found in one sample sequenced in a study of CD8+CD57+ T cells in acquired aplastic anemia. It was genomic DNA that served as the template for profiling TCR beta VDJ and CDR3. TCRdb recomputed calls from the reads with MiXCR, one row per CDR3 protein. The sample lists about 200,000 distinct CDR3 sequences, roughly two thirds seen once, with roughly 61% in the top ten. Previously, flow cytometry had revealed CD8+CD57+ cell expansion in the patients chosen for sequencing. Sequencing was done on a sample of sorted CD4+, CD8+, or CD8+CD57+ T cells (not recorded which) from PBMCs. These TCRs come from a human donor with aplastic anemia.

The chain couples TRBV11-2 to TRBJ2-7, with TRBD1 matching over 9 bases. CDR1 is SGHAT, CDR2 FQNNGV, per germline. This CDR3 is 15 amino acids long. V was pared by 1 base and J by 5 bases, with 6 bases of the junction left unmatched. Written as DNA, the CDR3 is TGTGCCAGCAGCTTAGGGGACAGGGAAATAGACGAGCAGTACTTC. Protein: CASSLGDREIDEQYF.

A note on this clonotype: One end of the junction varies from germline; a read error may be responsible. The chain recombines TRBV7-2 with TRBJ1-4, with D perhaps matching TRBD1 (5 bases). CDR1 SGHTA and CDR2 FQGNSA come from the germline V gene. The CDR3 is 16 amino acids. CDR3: CASSLGGGATNGKLFF. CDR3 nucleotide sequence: TGTGCCAGCAGCTTAGGCGGGGGAGCAACTAATGGAAAACTGTTTTTT.

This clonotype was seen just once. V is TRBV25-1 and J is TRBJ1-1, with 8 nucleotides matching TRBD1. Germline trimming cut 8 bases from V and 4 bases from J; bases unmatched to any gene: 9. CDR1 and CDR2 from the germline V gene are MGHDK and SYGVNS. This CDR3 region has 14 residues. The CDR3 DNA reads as TGTGCCAGCTCACTGGACAGGGTAACCACTGAAGCTTTCTTT. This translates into CASSLDRVTTEAFF.

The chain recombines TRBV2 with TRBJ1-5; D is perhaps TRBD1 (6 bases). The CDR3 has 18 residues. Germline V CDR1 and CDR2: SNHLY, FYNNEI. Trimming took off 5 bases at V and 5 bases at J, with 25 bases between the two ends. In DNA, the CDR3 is TGTGCCAGCAGTTCTTATGAAGACAGGCCCTCGGTAGATCAGCCCCAGCATTTT. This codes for CASSSYEDRPSVDQPQHF. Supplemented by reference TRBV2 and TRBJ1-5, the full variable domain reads EPEVTQTPSHQVTQMGQEVILRCVPISNHLYFYWYRQILGQKVEFLVSFYNNEISEKSEIFDDQFSVERPDGSNFTLKIRSTKLEDSAMYFCASSSYEDRPSVDQPQHFGDGTRLSIL.

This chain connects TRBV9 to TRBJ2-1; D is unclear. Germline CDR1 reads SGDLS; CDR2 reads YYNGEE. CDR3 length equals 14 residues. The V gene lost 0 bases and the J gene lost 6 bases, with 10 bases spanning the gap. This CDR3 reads CASSVGSSLNEQFF. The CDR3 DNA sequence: TGTGCCAGCAGCGTAGGGTCCAGCCTCAATGAGCAGTTCTTC.

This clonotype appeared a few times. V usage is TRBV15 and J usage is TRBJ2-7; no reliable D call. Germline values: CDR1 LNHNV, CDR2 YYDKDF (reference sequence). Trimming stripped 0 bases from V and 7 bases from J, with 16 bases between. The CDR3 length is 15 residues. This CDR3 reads CATSREGGPPREQYF. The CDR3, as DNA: TGTGCCACCAGCAGAGAGGGCGGACCGCCTAGGGAGCAGTACTTC.

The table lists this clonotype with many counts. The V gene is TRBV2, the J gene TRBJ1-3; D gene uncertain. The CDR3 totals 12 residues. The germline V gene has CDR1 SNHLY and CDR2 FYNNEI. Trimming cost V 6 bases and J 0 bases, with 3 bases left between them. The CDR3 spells CASRVSGNTIYF. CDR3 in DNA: TGTGCCAGCAGAGTCTCTGGAAACACCATATATTTT.

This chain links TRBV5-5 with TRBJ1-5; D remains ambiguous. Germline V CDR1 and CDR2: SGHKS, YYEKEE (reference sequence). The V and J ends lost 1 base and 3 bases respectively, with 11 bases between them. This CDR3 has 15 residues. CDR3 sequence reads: CASSLWGEDNQPQHF. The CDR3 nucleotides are TGTGCCAGCAGCTTGTGGGGAGAGGACAATCAGCCCCAGCATTTT. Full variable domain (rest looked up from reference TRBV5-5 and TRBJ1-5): DAGVTQSPTHLIKTRGQQVTLRCSPISGHKSVSWYQQVLGQGPQFIFQYYEKEERGRGNFPDRFSARQFPNYSSELNVNALLLGDSALYLCASSLWGEDNQPQHFGDGTRLSIL.

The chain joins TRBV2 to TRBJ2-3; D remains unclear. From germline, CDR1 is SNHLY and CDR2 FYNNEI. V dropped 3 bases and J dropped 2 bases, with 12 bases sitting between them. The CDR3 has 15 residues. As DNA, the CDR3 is TGTGCCAGCAGTGATTTTGGTCCGTCCACAGATACGCAGTATTTT. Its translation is CASSDFGPSTDTQYF.

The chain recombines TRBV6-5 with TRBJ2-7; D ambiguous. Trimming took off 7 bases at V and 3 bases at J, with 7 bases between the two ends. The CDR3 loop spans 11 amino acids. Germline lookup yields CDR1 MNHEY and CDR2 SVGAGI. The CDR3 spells CASTLGYEQYF. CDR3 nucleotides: TGTGCCAGCACCTTGGGCTACGAGCAGTACTTC.

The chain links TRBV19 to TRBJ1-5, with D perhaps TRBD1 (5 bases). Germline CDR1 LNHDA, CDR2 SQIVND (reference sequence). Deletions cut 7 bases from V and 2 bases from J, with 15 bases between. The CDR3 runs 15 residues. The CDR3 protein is CASTPLWDRNQPQHF. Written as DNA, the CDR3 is TGTGCCAGTACCCCGCTCTGGGACCGCAATCAGCCCCAGCATTTT.

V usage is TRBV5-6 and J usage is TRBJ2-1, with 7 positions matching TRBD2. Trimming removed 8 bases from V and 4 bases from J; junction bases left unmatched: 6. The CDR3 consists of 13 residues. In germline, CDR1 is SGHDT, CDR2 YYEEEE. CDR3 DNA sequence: TGTGCCAGTTCGAGCGGGGAATACAATGAGCAGTTCTTC. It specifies CASSSGEYNEQFF.

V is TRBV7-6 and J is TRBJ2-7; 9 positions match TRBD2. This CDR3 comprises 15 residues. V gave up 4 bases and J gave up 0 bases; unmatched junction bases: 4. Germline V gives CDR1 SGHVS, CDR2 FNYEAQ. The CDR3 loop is CASSSGAGGSYEQYF. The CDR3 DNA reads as TGTGCCAGCAGCTCAGGAGCGGGGGGCTCCTACGAGCAGTACTTC.

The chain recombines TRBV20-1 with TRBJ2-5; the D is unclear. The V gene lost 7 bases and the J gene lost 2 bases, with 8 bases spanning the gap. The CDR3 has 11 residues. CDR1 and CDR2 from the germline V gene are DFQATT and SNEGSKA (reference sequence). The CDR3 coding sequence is TGCAGTGTTAAGTCACAAGAGACCCAGTACTTC. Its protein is CSVKSQETQYF.

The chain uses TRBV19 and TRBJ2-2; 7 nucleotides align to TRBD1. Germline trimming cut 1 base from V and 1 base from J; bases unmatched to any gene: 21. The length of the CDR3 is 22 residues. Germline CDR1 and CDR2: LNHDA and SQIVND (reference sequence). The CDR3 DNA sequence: TGTGCCAGTAGTATAGCCGTGACAGGGACGGACTGGCGACGAATGAACACCGGGGAGCTGTTTTTT. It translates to CASSIAVTGTDWRRMNTGELFF.

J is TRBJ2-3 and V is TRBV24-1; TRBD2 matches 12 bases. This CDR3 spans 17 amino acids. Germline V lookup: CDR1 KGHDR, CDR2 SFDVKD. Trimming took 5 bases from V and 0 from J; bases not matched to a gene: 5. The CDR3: CATSAGTSGPSTDTQYF. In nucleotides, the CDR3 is TGTGCCACCAGTGCAGGGACTAGCGGGCCTAGCACAGATACGCAGTATTTT.

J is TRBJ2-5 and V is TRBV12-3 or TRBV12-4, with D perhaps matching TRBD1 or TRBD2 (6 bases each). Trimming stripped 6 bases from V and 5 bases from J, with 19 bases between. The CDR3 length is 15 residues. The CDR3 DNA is TGTGCCAGCAGCCCTAAGGGGGGAGGATGGGAGACCCAGTACTTC. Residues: CASSPKGGGWETQYF.

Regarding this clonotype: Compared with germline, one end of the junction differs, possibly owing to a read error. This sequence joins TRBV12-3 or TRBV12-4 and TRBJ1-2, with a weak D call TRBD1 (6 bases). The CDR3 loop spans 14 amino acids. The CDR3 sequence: CASGIYREDYGYAF. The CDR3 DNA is TGTGCCAGCGGTATCTACAGGGAGGACTATGGCTACGCCTTC.

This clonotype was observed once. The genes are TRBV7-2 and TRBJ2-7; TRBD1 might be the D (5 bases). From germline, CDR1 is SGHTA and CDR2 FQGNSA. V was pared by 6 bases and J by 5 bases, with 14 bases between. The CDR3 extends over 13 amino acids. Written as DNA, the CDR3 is TGTGCCAGCAGTTTTTCAGGGTTCAACGAGCAGTACTTC. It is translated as CASSFSGFNEQYF. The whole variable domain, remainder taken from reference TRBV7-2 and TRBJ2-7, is GAGVSQSPSNKVTEKGKDVELRCDPISGHTALYWYRQSLGQGLEFLIYFQGNSAPDKSGLPSDRFSAERTGGSVSTLTIQRTQQEDSAVYLCASSFSGFNEQYFGPGTRLTVT.

For the CDR3, the DNA is TGTGCCAGCAGCTTGGCCAAGGGCACTGAAGCTTTCTTT. It codes for CASSLAKGTEAFF. V usage is TRBV5-8 and J usage is TRBJ1-1; D is unclear. The V gene's germline CDR1 is SGHTS and CDR2 YDEGEE. This CDR3 is 13 amino acids long. Trimming cost V 0 bases and J 4 bases, with 7 bases left between them.

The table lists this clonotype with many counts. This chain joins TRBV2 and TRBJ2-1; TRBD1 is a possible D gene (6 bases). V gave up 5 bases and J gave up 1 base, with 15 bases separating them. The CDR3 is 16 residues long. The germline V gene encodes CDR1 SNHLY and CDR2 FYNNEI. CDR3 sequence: CASSPRSGVSYNEQFF. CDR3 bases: TGTGCCAGCAGTCCTCGGTCAGGGGTTTCCTACAATGAGCAGTTCTTC. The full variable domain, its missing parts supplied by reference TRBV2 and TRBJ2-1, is EPEVTQTPSHQVTQMGQEVILRCVPISNHLYFYWYRQILGQKVEFLVSFYNNEISEKSEIFDDQFSVERPDGSNFTLKIRSTKLEDSAMYFCASSPRSGVSYNEQFFGPGTRLTVL.

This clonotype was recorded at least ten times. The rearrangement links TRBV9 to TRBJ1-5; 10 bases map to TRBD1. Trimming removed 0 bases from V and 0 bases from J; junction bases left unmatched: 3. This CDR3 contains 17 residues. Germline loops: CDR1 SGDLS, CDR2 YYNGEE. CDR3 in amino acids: CASSVGDRGFSNQPQHF. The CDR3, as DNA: TGTGCCAGCAGCGTAGGGGACAGGGGTTTTAGCAATCAGCCCCAGCATTTT.

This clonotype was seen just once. CDR3 amino acids: CATSGTGVGKETQYF. Written as DNA, the CDR3 is TGTGCCACCAGTGGGACAGGGGTCGGGAAAGAGACCCAGTACTTC. This chain joins TRBV24-1 and TRBJ2-5; 9 bases align to TRBD1. The CDR3 runs 15 residues. The J segment lost 3 bases and the V segment lost 5 bases, leaving 6 bases of the junction unmatched. Per germline, CDR1 KGHDR and CDR2 SFDVKD.

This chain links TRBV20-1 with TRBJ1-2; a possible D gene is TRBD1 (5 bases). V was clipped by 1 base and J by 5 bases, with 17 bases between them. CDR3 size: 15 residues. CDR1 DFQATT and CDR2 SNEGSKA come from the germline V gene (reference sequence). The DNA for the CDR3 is TGCAGTGCTAGAGCGGACACGGTCGGGCGGTATGGCTACACCTTC. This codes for CSARADTVGRYGYTF.

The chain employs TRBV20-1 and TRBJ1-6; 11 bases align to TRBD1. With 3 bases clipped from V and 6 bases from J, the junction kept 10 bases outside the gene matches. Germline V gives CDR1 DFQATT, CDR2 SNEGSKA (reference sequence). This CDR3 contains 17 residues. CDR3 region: CSASNLGGQGVNSPLHF. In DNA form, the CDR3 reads TGCAGTGCTAGTAATCTGGGGGGACAGGGGGTTAATTCACCCCTCCACTTT.

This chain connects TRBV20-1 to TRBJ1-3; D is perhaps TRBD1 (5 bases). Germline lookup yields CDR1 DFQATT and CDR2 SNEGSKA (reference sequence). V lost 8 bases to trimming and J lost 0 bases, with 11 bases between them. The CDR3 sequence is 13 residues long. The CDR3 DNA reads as TGCAGTACAACTCAGGGCTCTGGAAACACCATATATTTT. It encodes CSTTQGSGNTIYF.

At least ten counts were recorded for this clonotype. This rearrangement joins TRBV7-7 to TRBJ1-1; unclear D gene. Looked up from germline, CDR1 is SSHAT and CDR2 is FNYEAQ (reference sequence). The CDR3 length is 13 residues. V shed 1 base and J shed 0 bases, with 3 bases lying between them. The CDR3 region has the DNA TGTGCCAGCAGCTTAGAGGTGAACACTGAAGCTTTCTTT. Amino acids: CASSLEVNTEAFF.

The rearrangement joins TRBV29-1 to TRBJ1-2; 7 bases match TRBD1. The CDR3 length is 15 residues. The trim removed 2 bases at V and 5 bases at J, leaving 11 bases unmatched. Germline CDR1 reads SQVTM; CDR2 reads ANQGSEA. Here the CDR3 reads CSVELRTGAGYGYTF. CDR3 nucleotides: TGCAGCGTTGAATTGCGAACAGGGGCTGGGTATGGCTACACCTTC.

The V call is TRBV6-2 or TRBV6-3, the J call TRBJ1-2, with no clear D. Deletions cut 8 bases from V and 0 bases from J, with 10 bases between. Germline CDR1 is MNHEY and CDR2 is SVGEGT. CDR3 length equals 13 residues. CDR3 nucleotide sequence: TGTGCCAGCGGTGCCAGCCCTAACTATGGCTACACCTTC. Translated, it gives CASGASPNYGYTF.

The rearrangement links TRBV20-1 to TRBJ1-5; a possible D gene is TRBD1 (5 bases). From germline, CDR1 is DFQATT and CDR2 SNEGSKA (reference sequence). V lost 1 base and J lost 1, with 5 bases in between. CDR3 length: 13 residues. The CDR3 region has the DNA TGCAGTGCTAGAGGGACAAGCAATCAGCCCCAGCATTTT. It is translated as CSARGTSNQPQHF.